These 11 T cell receptor beta chains originate from one sample sequenced in a study of cytotoxic CD8 clonotypes in ibrutinib-treated CLL. The method was immunoSEQ multiplex PCR; TCRdb's version includes in-frame clones alone and lacks a portion of them. The sample includes tens of thousands of clones, 55% to 75% of them seen just once. The sample here was PBMCs, taken after 12 months of ibrutinib treatment. The source of these receptors is a human donor with chronic lymphocytic leukemia.

The rearrangement links TRBV27 to TRBJ2-7, with TRBD1 matching 7 bases. V was clipped by 4 bases and J by 2 bases; unmatched bases: 5. Germline CDR1 and CDR2: MNHEY and SMNVEV (reference sequence). The CDR3 has 14 residues. In DNA, the CDR3 is TGTGCCAGCAGTTCGGTAGGGGGCCCCTACGAGCAGTACTTC. This translates into CASSSVGGPYEQYF.

The gene calls are TRBV30 and TRBJ2-2, with 9 bases lining up with TRBD2. The CDR3 runs 17 residues. V was pared by 8 bases and J by 0 bases, with 13 bases of the junction left unmatched. Germline-derived CDR1 and CDR2 are GTSNPN and SVGIG (reference sequence). This CDR3 reads CARVGVAGVSNTGELFF. Written as DNA, the CDR3 is TGTGCCCGTGTCGGTGTAGCGGGAGTGTCGAACACCGGGGAGCTGTTTTTT. Combining the CDR3 with reference TRBV30 and TRBJ2-2 gives the whole variable domain SQTIHQWPATLVQPVGSPLSLECTVEGTSNPNLYWYRQAAGRGLQLLFYSVGIGQISSEVPQNLSASRPQDRQFILSSKKLLLSDSGFYLCARVGVAGVSNTGELFFGEGSRLTVL.

V and J are TRBV19 and TRBJ1-2, with TRBD1 matching over 10 bases. V shed 4 bases and J 5 bases; nucleotides not matched to a gene: 1. CDR1 and CDR2 (germline): LNHDA, SQIVND (reference sequence). The CDR3 runs to 13 residues. CDR3 sequence (DNA): TGTGCCAGTAGTAGGACAGGGGGATATGGCTACACCTTC. Its protein is CASSRTGGYGYTF.

This clone has more than one count but fewer than ten. This chain links TRBV28 with TRBJ1-2; D remains unclear. This CDR3 region has 11 residues. Trimming cost V 3 bases and J 6 bases, with 5 bases left between them. Per germline, CDR1 MDHEN and CDR2 SYDVKM. CDR3 DNA sequence: TGTGCCAGCAGTTTCAAAGATGGCTACACCTTC. It yields the protein CASSFKDGYTF.

The chain has TRBV28 and TRBJ2-1; no reliable D call. V was shortened by 6 bases and J by 8 bases, with 20 bases between the two germline ends. The CDR3 is 15 residues long. From germline, CDR1 is MDHEN and CDR2 SYDVKM. In DNA form, the CDR3 reads TGTGCCAGCAGCCCGGCTGGTCTCGCTTCGTATGAGCAGTTCTTC. Its translation is CASSPAGLASYEQFF.

A single count supports this clone. The chain couples TRBV5-1 to TRBJ2-1; 9 bases line up with TRBD2. Germline V lookup: CDR1 SGHRS, CDR2 YFSETQ. There are 15 residues in the CDR3. V lost 1 base, J lost 1 base, and 0 bases stayed unmatched. In DNA, the CDR3 is TGCGCCAGCAGCTTGACTAGCGGGTCCTACAATGAGCAGTTCTTC. Its protein is CASSLTSGSYNEQFF.

The genes are TRBV18 and TRBJ2-1, with 8 bases matching TRBD2. The CDR3 runs 16 residues. With V trimmed by 4 bases and J by 3 bases, 8 bases remained unmatched. The germline CDR1 and CDR2 sequences are KGHSH and LQKENI. This CDR3 reads CASSQSGREGYNEQFF. DNA of the CDR3: TGTGCCAGCTCACAATCCGGGAGGGAGGGCTACAATGAGCAGTTCTTC.

The chain is built from TRBV11-2 and TRBJ2-1, with 12 bases matching TRBD2. With V trimmed by 5 bases and J by 9 bases, 8 bases remained unmatched. Germline CDR1 and CDR2: SGHAT and FQNNGV. CDR3 length: 15 residues. The CDR3 nucleotides read TGTGCCAGCAGCCCCGGACTAGCGGGATCGGGTGAGCAGTTCTTC. This encodes CASSPGLAGSGEQFF.

CDR3: CASSVGTSAYNEQFF. CDR3 bases: TGTGCCAGCAGCGTAGGGACTAGCGCTTACAATGAGCAGTTCTTC. The chain employs TRBV9 and TRBJ2-1, with TRBD2 matching over 9 bases. Germline V gene sequence: CDR1 SGDLS, CDR2 YYNGEE. J gave up 4 bases and V 0 bases, and 2 bases lay outside the gene matches. The CDR3 has 15 residues. The full variable domain, completed using reference TRBV9 and TRBJ2-1, is DSGVTQTPKHLITATGQRVTLRCSPRSGDLSVYWYQQSLDQGLQFLIQYYNGEERAKGNILERFSAQQFPDLHSELNLSSLELGDSALYFCASSVGTSAYNEQFFGPGTRLTVL.

This clone was counted only a few times. This chain connects TRBV30 to TRBJ1-1; 7 nucleotides match TRBD1. The CDR3 has 15 residues. CDR1 is GTSNPN and CDR2 is SVGIG in the germline V gene (reference sequence). Losses at the gene ends were 3 bases for V and 1 base for J; bases not matched to a gene: 8. The CDR3 nucleotides are TGTGCCTGGAGCGCATCCGGGACAGAGAACACTGAAGCTTTCTTT. Its protein product is CAWSASGTENTEAFF.

CDR3 amino acids: CASSSGASSGNTIYF. The CDR3 DNA reads TGTGCCAGCAGTTCCGGGGCGAGCTCTGGAAACACCATATATTTT. The genes are TRBV6-6 and TRBJ1-3, with D possibly matching TRBD1 (5 bases). Germline lookup yields CDR1 MNHNY and CDR2 SVGAGI (reference sequence). Deletions cut 4 bases from V and 0 bases from J, with 10 bases between. This CDR3 has 15 amino acids.